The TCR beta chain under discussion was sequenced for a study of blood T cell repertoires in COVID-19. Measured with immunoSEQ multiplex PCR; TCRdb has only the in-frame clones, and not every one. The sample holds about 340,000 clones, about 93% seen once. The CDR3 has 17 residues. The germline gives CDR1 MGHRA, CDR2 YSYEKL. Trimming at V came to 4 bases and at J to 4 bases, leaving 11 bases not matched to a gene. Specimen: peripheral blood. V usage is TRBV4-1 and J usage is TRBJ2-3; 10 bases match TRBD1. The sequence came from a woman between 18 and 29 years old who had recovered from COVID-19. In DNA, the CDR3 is TGCGCCAGCAGCCTCACGTGGGGACAGGGGTTCGCAGATACGCAGTATTTT. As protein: CASSLTWGQGFADTQYF.